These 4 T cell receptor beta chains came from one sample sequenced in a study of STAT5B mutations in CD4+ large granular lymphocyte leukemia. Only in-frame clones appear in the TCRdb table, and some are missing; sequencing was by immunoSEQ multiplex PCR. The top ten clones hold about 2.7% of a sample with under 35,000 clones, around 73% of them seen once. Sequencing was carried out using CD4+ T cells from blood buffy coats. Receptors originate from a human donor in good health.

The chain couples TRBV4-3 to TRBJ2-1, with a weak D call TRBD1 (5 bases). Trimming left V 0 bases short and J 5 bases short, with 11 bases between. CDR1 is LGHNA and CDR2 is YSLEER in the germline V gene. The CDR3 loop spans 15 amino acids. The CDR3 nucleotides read TGCGCCAGCAGCCAAGATTCCCAGGGCCACAATGAGCAGTTCTTC. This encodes CASSQDSQGHNEQFF.

The CDR3 is CASSQDRASGRRETQYF. Written as DNA, the CDR3 is TGTGCCAGCAGCCAAGATAGGGCTAGCGGGAGAAGGGAGACCCAGTACTTC. The genes are TRBV14 and TRBJ2-5; TRBD2 matches at 10 bases. The V and J ends lost 0 bases and 5 bases, in that order; junction bases with no gene match: 9. Per germline, CDR1 SGHDN and CDR2 FVKESK. The CDR3 totals 17 residues.

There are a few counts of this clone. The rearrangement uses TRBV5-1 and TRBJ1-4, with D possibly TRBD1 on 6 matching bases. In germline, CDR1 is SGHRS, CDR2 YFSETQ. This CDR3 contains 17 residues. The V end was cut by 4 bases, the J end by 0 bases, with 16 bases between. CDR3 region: CASSREGGTATNEKLFF. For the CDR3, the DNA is TGCGCCAGCAGCAGGGAGGGGGGAACCGCAACTAATGAAAAACTGTTTTTT.

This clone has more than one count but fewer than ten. CDR3 sequence (DNA): TGTGCCAGTAGTATTGTGGGAATTGGGGAGCTGTTTTTT. This translates into CASSIVGIGELFF. The chain couples TRBV19 to TRBJ2-2; D is undetermined. Germline assignment: CDR1 LNHDA and CDR2 SQIVND (reference sequence). Trimming took off 3 bases at V and 8 bases at J, with 10 bases between the two ends. The CDR3 length is 13 residues.